Reported below is one T cell receptor beta chain. The data originate from a study of control samples from healthy donors and cancer patients. Measured with immunoSEQ multiplex PCR; TCRdb has only the in-frame clones, and not every one. Of 150,000 to 200,000 clones in the sample, around nine tenths were seen once. The CDR3 has 15 residues. CDR1 is MNHNS, CDR2 SASEGT, per germline. The V segment lost 2 bases and the J segment 6 bases; nucleotides outside the gene matches: 7. Sequences were obtained from blood. This clonotype originated in a man younger than 45 in good health. The chain employs TRBV6-1 and TRBJ1-2; the match to TRBD1 covers 9 bases. CDR3 loop: CASSERPGQGHGYTF. For the CDR3, the DNA is TGTGCCAGCAGTGAACGACCGGGACAGGGCCATGGCTACACCTTC.